The following is a T cell receptor (beta chain) sequence with its context. The data were obtained in a study of control samples from healthy donors and cancer patients. Only in-frame clones appear in the TCRdb table, and some are missing; sequencing was by immunoSEQ multiplex PCR. Among around 93,000 clones, around 88% were seen once, and the ten largest hold roughly 13%. Looked up from germline, CDR1 is SGHTA and CDR2 is FQGNSA. With V trimmed by 5 bases and J by 7 bases, 1 base remained unmatched. This CDR3 spans 12 amino acids. The sequence derives from a man aged 25 to 45 in good health. J is TRBJ2-1 and V is TRBV7-2; 8 bases are shared with TRBD1. Sequenced: blood. The CDR3 DNA reads as TGTGCCAGCAGCCGGGACAGGAATGAGCAGTTCTTC. Residues: CASSRDRNEQFF.